The present T cell receptor (beta chain) was sequenced within a study of shared clonotypes between healthy human individuals. Regarding this clone: Its antigen remains unidentified.

Sequencing of unsorted PBMC DNA was carried out using ten immunoSEQ deep assay plates. The assay was immunoSEQ multiplex PCR, and TCRdb's table has in-frame clones only and misses some. The profile shows 400,000 to 500,000 clones, 70% to 85% of them singletons. Trimming pared 1 base from V and 6 bases from J, leaving 11 bases between. The CDR3 covers 14 residues. Germline CDR1 SGHNT, CDR2 YYREEE (reference sequence). General study points: The study drew on few donors, limiting represented genetic and exposure-history diversity.

Sequencing input: PBMCs. This receptor was identified in a middle-aged woman in good health. Some clones in this sample may be carry-over from other donors' samples. The chain joins TRBV5-4 to TRBJ2-1; possible D gene TRBD1, 5 bases. The CDR3 reads CASSLTRDSNEQFF. In DNA, the CDR3 is TGTGCCAGCAGCTTGACTCGTGACAGCAATGAGCAGTTCTTC.